What follows are 18 T cell receptor beta chains derived from one specimen sequenced in a study of blood T cells in healthy people across ages. Then a second PCR, running about 6 to 11 cycles, was carried out with a sample-barcoded 5' primer and a J-beta primer mix. One entry per CDR3 protein results from TCRdb running MiXCR on the 5' RACE reads. The sample has some 710,000 distinct CDR3 sequences, approximately 21% seen once; the top ten hold roughly 22%. Sequenced input: blood. The receptor source for this set is a man aged 65-85 years in good health.

The rearrangement joins TRBV12-3 or TRBV12-4 to TRBJ2-1; a possible D gene is TRBD1 (5 bases). V lost 2 bases and J lost 12, with 14 bases in between. This CDR3 comprises 13 residues. The CDR3 region is CASSLLDTTGQFF. CDR3 DNA sequence: TGTGCCAGCAGTTTACTGGACACAACGGGGCAGTTCTTC.

The chain carries TRBV7-8 and TRBJ2-7; D is possibly TRBD2 (6 bases). Trimming stripped 1 base from V and 3 bases from J, with 10 bases between. Per the germline V gene, CDR1 is SGHVS and CDR2 is FQNEAQ. This CDR3 is built from 14 residues. CDR3 residues: CASSLELGGYEQYV. For the CDR3, the DNA is TGTGCCAGCAGCTTAGAGCTGGGGGGCTACGAGCAGTACGTC.

The chain recombines TRBV19 with TRBJ1-1; tentatively, D is TRBD1 (5 bases). The germline V gene has CDR1 LNHDA and CDR2 SQIVND (reference sequence). This CDR3 is built from 14 residues. V lost 3 bases and J 1 base, leaving 9 bases between the germline ends. The CDR3 nucleotides are TGTGCCAGTAGTATCGGACACACGAACACTGAAGCTTTCTTT. It translates to CASSIGHTNTEAFF.

This clonotype showed up just a few times. The V gene is TRBV29-1, the J gene TRBJ2-2; D is unresolved. V lost 4 bases, J lost 8 bases, and 14 bases lay in between. The CDR3 is 13 residues long. Germline lookup yields CDR1 SQVTM and CDR2 ANQGSEA. The CDR3 DNA reads as TGCAGCGTTGCCGGCTTAAGGCGAGGGGAGCTGTTTTTT. Its protein is CSVAGLRRGELFF.

A few counts support this clonotype. A read error is possible here, since a much larger clone lies one base away. The chain carries TRBV3-1 and TRBJ1-4; D is unclear. The V end lost 3 bases, the J end lost 6 bases, and 5 bases lay between the germline ends. This CDR3 has 12 residues. Germline V lookup: CDR1 LGHDT, CDR2 YNNKEL (reference sequence). CDR3 sequence reads: CASSHSDEKLFF. The CDR3 DNA reads as TGTGCCAGCAGCCACTCGGATGAAAAACTGTTTTTT.

This clonotype was detected once. V is TRBV6-5 and J is TRBJ1-2; tentatively, D is TRBD1 (6 bases). CDR1 and CDR2 (germline): MNHEY, SVGAGI. Deletions cut 5 bases from V and 8 bases from J, with 15 bases between. The CDR3 runs to 13 residues. CDR3 bases: TGTGCCAGCAGTACAGGGAATTGGTACGGCTACACCTTC. It encodes CASSTGNWYGYTF.

The CDR3 DNA follows: TGCGCCAGCAGCTTGGCCGGTAGCCCTCAGCCCCAGCATTTT. As protein: CASSLAGSPQPQHF. The chain employs TRBV5-1 and TRBJ1-5, with unresolved D. V was shortened by 0 bases and J by 6 bases, with 10 bases between the two germline ends. The germline CDR1 and CDR2 sequences are SGHRS and YFSETQ. The CDR3 has 14 residues.

This clonotype turned up a few times. The chain joins TRBV7-9 to TRBJ1-4; D call uncertain. CDR3 length: 17 amino acids. The germline CDR1 and CDR2 sequences are SEHNR and FQNEAQ (reference sequence). The V gene lost 4 bases and the J gene lost 0 bases, with 15 bases spanning the gap. The DNA of the CDR3 is TGTGCCAGCAGCTCCCGGGCAGGCCCTACAACTAATGAAAAACTGTTTTTT. This gives the protein CASSSRAGPTTNEKLFF.

The V and J genes are TRBV20-1 and TRBJ1-2; D gene ambiguous. The germline V and J ends were trimmed by 0 bases and 5 bases, with 13 bases remaining between them. This CDR3 contains 14 residues. Germline V gives CDR1 DFQATT, CDR2 SNEGSKA (reference sequence). CDR3 coding DNA: TGCAGTGCTAGAGATCCCAGCATAGGGTATGGCTACACCTTC. The encoded protein is CSARDPSIGYGYTF.

This clonotype was seen more than once but under ten times. This chain connects TRBV20-1 to TRBJ1-1; D gene unclear. Germline CDR1 reads DFQATT; CDR2 reads SNEGSKA (reference sequence). The CDR3 extends over 13 amino acids. V was shortened by 1 base and J by 5 bases, with 11 bases between the two germline ends. CDR3 amino acids: CSARGGWGTEAFF. The CDR3 bases are TGCAGTGCTAGAGGCGGGTGGGGAACTGAAGCTTTCTTT.

This chain joins TRBV5-1 and TRBJ2-2; TRBD1 aligns across 7 bases. V lost 4 bases, J lost 7 bases, and 7 bases stayed unmatched. Germline V gene data show CDR1 as SGHRS and CDR2 as YFSETQ. The length of the CDR3 is 14 residues. CDR3 nucleotide sequence: TGCGCCAGCAGCCGAAATACAGGGGACGGGGAGCTGTTTTTT. Translated: CASSRNTGDGELFF.

The sample holds one count of this clonotype. The V gene is TRBV7-2, the J gene TRBJ1-5; D remains ambiguous. Germline values: CDR1 SGHTA, CDR2 FQGNSA. CDR3 size: 13 residues. The V end was cut by 2 bases, the J end by 5 bases, with 7 bases between. The DNA for the CDR3 is TGTGCCAGCAGCTTATACCCGGATCAGCCCCAGCATTTT. Encoded protein: CASSLYPDQPQHF.

This clonotype was counted between two and nine times. One end of the junction is discordant with germline, which a read error may explain. The CDR3 coding sequence is TGTGCCAACAGTTTATTGGCTAGCGGGCTATTTACCAAAAACATTCAGTACTTC. Amino acid sequence: CANSLLASGLFTKNIQYF. The rearrangement links TRBV12-3 or TRBV12-4 to TRBJ2-4; 8 bases fit TRBD2. This CDR3 contains 18 residues.

On this clonotype: Given a much more abundant clone one base away, this may be a read error. The V gene is TRBV6-4, the J gene TRBJ1-1; possible D gene TRBD1, 5 bases. In germline, CDR1 is MRHNA, CDR2 SNTAGT. The CDR3 sequence is 14 residues long. Trimming took 6 bases from V and 4 from J, leaving 15 bases between them. In DNA form, the CDR3 reads TGTGCCAGCAGCCCGGGACGGGCCAGCACTGAAGCTTTCTTT. Protein sequence: CASSPGRASTEAFF.

The chain links TRBV11-2 to TRBJ2-1; 7 bases line up with TRBD2. Germline lookup yields CDR1 SGHAT and CDR2 FQNNGV. With V trimmed by 4 bases and J by 6 bases, 9 bases remained unmatched. This CDR3 spans 15 amino acids. The CDR3 nucleotides read TGTGCCAGCAGCTCCCGACTAGCAAATGTCAATGAGCAGTTCTTC. This encodes CASSSRLANVNEQFF.

Here the CDR3 reads CASSPRSLGVGGYTF. Written as DNA, the CDR3 is TGTGCCAGCAGCCCCCGTAGTTTGGGGGTTGGGGGCTACACCTTC. This chain uses TRBV9 with TRBJ1-2, with D maybe TRBD1 (5 bases). Germline values: CDR1 SGDLS, CDR2 YYNGEE. V lost 4 bases to trimming and J lost 8 bases, with 21 bases between them. The CDR3 length is 15 residues.

The table lists this clonotype with many counts. The chain recombines TRBV15 with TRBJ1-4; 7 bases fit TRBD1. There are 14 residues in the CDR3. Trimming took 5 bases from V and 7 from J; bases not matched to a gene: 7. CDR1 is LNHNV and CDR2 is YYDKDF in the germline V gene (reference sequence). The CDR3 DNA is TGTGCCACCAGCGCACGACAGGGTGTTGAAAAACTGTTTTTT. Amino acid sequence: CATSARQGVEKLFF.

The rearrangement links TRBV12-3 or TRBV12-4 to TRBJ2-5; no reliable D call. Trimming pared 6 bases from V and 1 base from J, leaving 9 bases between. This CDR3 comprises 13 residues. In DNA form, the CDR3 reads TGTGCCAGCAGGGGAAACTTCCAAGAGACCCAGTACTTC. Translation: CASRGNFQETQYF.